The clone carrying this T cell receptor (beta chain) was detected only once. Its antigen is as yet unknown. This specimen comes from a study of Ad26.COV2.S vaccination and SARS-CoV-2 variants. Looking at the study overall: Enrolled in COV1001, the donor was in the Ad26.COV2.S trial arm, which received the vaccine.

Germline V lookup: CDR1 SNHLY, CDR2 FYNNEI. The CDR3 length is 17 residues. J lost 2 bases, V lost 10 bases, and 16 bases had no gene match. Study-wide results and limits: Post-vaccination spike-specific CD8+ and CD4+ T cell responses reportedly had substantial breadth. Overall T cell responses may have been underestimated by the analyses of TCR breadth and depth. Greater spike-specific TCR breadth was seen in vaccine recipients than in placebo recipients.

The protocol was immunoSEQ multiplex PCR, while the TCRdb copy is restricted to in-frame clones and leaves out a portion. The sample shows 350,000 to 500,000 clones, around nine tenths of them seen only once. The sample's treatment: 19 received Ad26.COV2.S at low or high dose, single or two shots; 5 received placebo; per-sample allocation not given. Sampling was performed 63 days after the first vaccine or placebo injection. Material: peripheral blood, obtained in a trial of Ad26.COV2.S vaccine versus placebo. The chain has TRBV2 and TRBJ2-3; 9 bases align to TRBD2. The receptor comes from a person between 18 and 59 years old who received the Ad26.COV2.S COVID-19 vaccine or a placebo. The CDR3 bases are TGTGCCATCTACTTTGGTCTGGTAGCGGGGGACACAGATACGCAGTATTTT. This codes for CAIYFGLVAGDTDTQYF.